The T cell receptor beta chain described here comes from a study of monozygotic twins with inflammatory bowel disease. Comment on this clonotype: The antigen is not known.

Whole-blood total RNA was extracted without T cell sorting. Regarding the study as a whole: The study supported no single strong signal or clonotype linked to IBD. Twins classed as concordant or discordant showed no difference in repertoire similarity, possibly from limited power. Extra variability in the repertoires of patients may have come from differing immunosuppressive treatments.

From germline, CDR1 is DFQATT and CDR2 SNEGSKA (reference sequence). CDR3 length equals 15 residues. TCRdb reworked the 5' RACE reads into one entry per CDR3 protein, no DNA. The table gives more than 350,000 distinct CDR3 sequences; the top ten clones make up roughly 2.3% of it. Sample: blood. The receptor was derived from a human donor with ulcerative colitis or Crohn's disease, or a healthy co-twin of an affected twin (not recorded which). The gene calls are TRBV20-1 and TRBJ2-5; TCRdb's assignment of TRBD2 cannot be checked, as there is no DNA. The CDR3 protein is CSAFIAGGTQETQYF.